This TCR beta chain was identified in a study of blood T cell repertoires in COVID-19. Study overall: Sample material is recorded as cDNA or gDNA derived from T cells, B-cell-depleted T cells, or PBMCs.

V shed 4 bases and J shed 5 bases, with 15 bases lying between them. The germline V gene encodes CDR1 LNHDA and CDR2 SQIVND (reference sequence). This CDR3 is built from 15 residues. Libraries were prepared by immunoSEQ multiplex PCR; TCRdb keeps only in-frame clonotypes and omits some of them. Counted here are about 210,000 clones, 80% to 90% occurring once; the ten biggest clones make up roughly 7.2%. Participants came from about 23 US areas, aged roughly 18 to 95 years. In assigning cohorts, the study relied on participant-reported clinical history. The sequencing input was PBMCs or T cells enriched from blood (not recorded which). V is TRBV19 and J is TRBJ1-5; D possibly corresponds to TRBD1 (6 bases). The sequence came from a man aged 25-45 years in a cohort exposed to, infected with or recovered from COVID-19 (not recorded which). This CDR3 is CASSSRTVRDQPQHF. Here the CDR3 DNA reads TGTGCCAGTAGTAGCCGGACAGTCCGAGATCAGCCCCAGCATTTT.